This T cell receptor (beta chain) was profiled in a study of a mutant IDH1 vaccine in newly diagnosed glioma. The time point: baseline, week 1 (first vaccination visit). Treatment: pre-vaccination baseline after standard-of-care therapy. Germline V gene lookup returns CDR1 GTSNPN and CDR2 SVGIG (reference sequence). CDR3 length: 12 amino acids. V shed 2 bases and J shed 3 bases, with 8 bases lying between them. The repertoire was sequenced with immunoSEQ multiplex PCR; TCRdb's copy has only in-frame clones and lacks some. Among approximately 100,000 clones listed, about 90% were seen once. Sequencing used PBMCs, obtained from a glioma patient treated with radiotherapy, temozolomide or both. The sequence came from a woman in her fifties or sixties with glioma. The genes are TRBV30 and TRBJ2-7, with a tentative D call TRBD2 (5 bases). This CDR3 reads CAWSTGLYEQYF. In nucleotides, the CDR3 is TGTGCCTGGAGTACCGGACTCTACGAGCAGTACTTC. Filled out from reference TRBV30 and TRBJ2-7, the complete variable domain reads SQTIHQWPATLVQPVGSPLSLECTVEGTSNPNLYWYRQAAGRGLQLLFYSVGIGQISSEVPQNLSASRPQDRQFILSSKKLLLSDSGFYLCAWSTGLYEQYFGPGTRLTVT.